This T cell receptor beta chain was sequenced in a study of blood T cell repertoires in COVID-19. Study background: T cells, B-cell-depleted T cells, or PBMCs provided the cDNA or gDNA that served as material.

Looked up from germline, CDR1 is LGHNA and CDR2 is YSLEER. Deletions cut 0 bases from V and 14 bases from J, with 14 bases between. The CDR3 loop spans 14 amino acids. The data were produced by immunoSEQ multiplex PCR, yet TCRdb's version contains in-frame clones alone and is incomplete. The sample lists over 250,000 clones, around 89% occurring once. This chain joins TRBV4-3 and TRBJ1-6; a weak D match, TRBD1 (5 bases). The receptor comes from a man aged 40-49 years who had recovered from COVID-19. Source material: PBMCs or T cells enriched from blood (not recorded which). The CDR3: CASSQEGQGDTLHF. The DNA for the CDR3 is TGCGCCAGCAGCCAAGAGGGTCAGGGTGACACCCTCCACTTT.